This TCR beta chain was sequenced during a study of human T cells and chemical hapten exposure. TCRdb redid the calling of the RACE reads with MiXCR, one entry per CDR3 protein. There are around 150,000 distinct CDR3 sequences in the sample; roughly 25% occur only once, and 2% to 2.5% lies in the top ten. The CDR3 spans 14 residues. Germline CDR1 and CDR2: SNHLY and FYNNEI. V lost 1 base and J 7 bases, leaving 11 bases between the germline ends. Time point indicated: patch test 3, about 24 weeks after DPC sensitization. Treatment specified: therapeutic diphenylcyclopropenone sensitization with weekly scalp DPC.

The material sequenced was whole blood, taken in connection with sensitization to the hapten diphenylcyclopropenone (DPC). V gene TRBV2 combines with J gene TRBJ2-1; possible D gene TRBD1, 5 bases. The TCR was taken from a woman between 18 and 29 years old with alopecia areata. Some clones in this sample may be carry-over from other donors' samples. The CDR3, as DNA: TGTGCCAGCAGTGAAGGAGACCCAGGGAATGAGCAGTTCTTC. It translates to CASSEGDPGNEQFF.